A single sample gave rise to the 16 T cell receptor beta chains below, sequenced in a study of T cells after yellow fever vaccination. TCRdb analysed the 5' RACE reads with MiXCR anew, one entry per CDR3 protein. The sample lists a few hundred thousand distinct CDR3 sequences, roughly 7.5% occurring once. Material: PBMCs, obtained 45 days after the first yellow fever vaccination. The source of these receptors is a man between 18 and 35 years old who received the YFV17D yellow fever vaccine.

This clonotype was observed a few times. The V and J genes are TRBV4-3 and TRBJ1-2; D remains ambiguous. The V end lost 0 bases, the J end lost 4 bases, and 15 bases lay between the germline ends. There are 16 residues in the CDR3. Germline lookup yields CDR1 LGHNA and CDR2 YSLEER. The chain's CDR3 is CASSQDLSSASYGYTF. The CDR3 region has the DNA TGCGCCAGCAGCCAAGATCTAAGTAGCGCTAGCTATGGCTACACCTTC.

Worth noting for this clonotype: A clone one base away is much larger, so this may be a read error. The chain employs TRBV5-6 and TRBJ1-4; D is unclear. CDR1 and CDR2 from the germline V gene are SGHDT and YYEEEE. The CDR3 has 15 residues. CDR3 in DNA: TGTGCCAGCAGCTGGGGTAGATTGACTAATGAAAAACTGGTTTTT. This encodes CASSWGRLTNEKLVF.

This clonotype turned up a few times. J is TRBJ2-5 and V is TRBV5-6; maybe TRBD1 (6 bases). Germline V lookup: CDR1 SGHDT, CDR2 YYEEEE. The CDR3 runs to 15 residues. The germline V and J ends were trimmed by 7 bases and 2 bases, with 18 bases remaining between them. CDR3 region: CASCRDIQGQETQYF. The DNA of the CDR3 is TGTGCCAGCTGCCGGGACATTCAGGGGCAAGAGACCCAGTACTTC. Supplemented by reference TRBV5-6 and TRBJ2-5, the full variable domain reads DAGVTQSPTHLIKTRGQQVTLRCSPKSGHDTVSWYQQALGQGPQFIFQYYEEEERQRGNFPDRFSGHQFPNYSSELNVNALLLGDSALYLCASCRDIQGQETQYFGPGTRLLVL.

In the case of this clonotype: This CDR3 is missing its conserved last phenylalanine or tryptophan, likely due to a read error. J is TRBJ2-3 and V is TRBV4-3; TRBD2 agrees at 7 bases. Germline CDR1 and CDR2: LGHNA and YSLEER. J lost 6 bases, V lost 3 bases, and 3 bases had no gene match. CDR3 length: 13 residues. CDR3 sequence: CASSQERGDTQYS. The CDR3 DNA sequence: TGCGCCAGCAGCCAGGAGCGGGGTGATACGCAGTATTCT.

This sequence joins TRBV6-1 and TRBJ2-6; 12 bases match TRBD2. Losses at the gene ends were 4 bases for V and 2 bases for J; bases not matched to a gene: 0. This CDR3 is built from 16 residues. Germline-derived CDR1 and CDR2 are MNHNS and SASEGT. This chain's CDR3 is CASSGLAGAGANVLTF. The CDR3 DNA follows: TGTGCCAGCAGTGGACTAGCGGGGGCTGGGGCCAACGTCCTGACTTTC.

The chain is built from TRBV4-3 and TRBJ1-3, with D possibly TRBD1 on 5 matching bases. The CDR3 spans 15 residues. Trimming left V 1 base short and J 1 base short, with 8 bases between. Germline CDR1 and CDR2: LGHNA and YSLEER. For the CDR3, the DNA is TGCGCCAGCAGCCAAGGGGAGGGGTCTGGAAACACCATATATTTT. It codes for CASSQGEGSGNTIYF.

This clonotype was observed a few times. The chain employs TRBV4-2 and TRBJ2-5; D remains ambiguous. CDR1 and CDR2 from the germline V gene are LGHNA and YNFKEQ. Trimming took off 3 bases at V and 2 bases at J, with 10 bases between the two ends. This CDR3 spans 14 amino acids. In DNA form, the CDR3 reads TGTGCCAGCAGCCAGAGGCAAGGACAAGAGACCCAGTACTTC. It codes for CASSQRQGQETQYF.

This clonotype was counted between two and nine times. The chain uses TRBV6-2 or TRBV6-3 and TRBJ1-1; 9 nucleotides agree with TRBD1. The germline CDR1 and CDR2 sequences are MNHEY and SVGEGT. The CDR3 covers 14 residues. V shed 6 bases and J 6 bases; nucleotides not matched to a gene: 8. CDR3 amino acids: CASRTGTGIAEAFF. The CDR3 nucleotides are TGTGCCAGCAGGACCGGGACAGGGATCGCTGAAGCTTTCTTT.

The V gene is TRBV19, the J gene TRBJ1-5; D perhaps matches TRBD1 (5 bases). The germline V gene has CDR1 LNHDA and CDR2 SQIVND (reference sequence). Trimming took off 7 bases at V and 2 bases at J, with 21 bases between the two ends. The CDR3 runs 17 residues. This CDR3 is CASTPHIGTVCNQPQHF. The CDR3 nucleotides read TGTGCCAGTACCCCCCATATAGGGACGGTATGCAATCAGCCCCAGCATTTT.

This clonotype occurred a few times. The CDR3 loop reads CASSPGQGRAFF. The CDR3 bases are TGTGCCAGCAGCCCTGGGCAGGGGAGGGCTTTCTTT. This sequence joins TRBV7-8 and TRBJ1-1; maybe TRBD1 (6 bases). The germline V gene has CDR1 SGHVS and CDR2 FQNEAQ. There are 12 residues in the CDR3. V lost 5 bases to trimming and J lost 11 bases, with 15 bases between them.

This clonotype was detected a few times. The chain couples TRBV7-7 to TRBJ1-6; tentatively, D is TRBD1 (5 bases). Per the germline V gene, CDR1 is SSHAT and CDR2 is FNYEAQ (reference sequence). The CDR3 contains 13 residues. V shed 8 bases and J shed 13 bases, with 18 bases lying between them. This CDR3 is CASSAGTAGPLHF. For the CDR3, the DNA is TGTGCCAGCTCCGCCGGGACGGCTGGGCCCCTCCACTTT.

This clonotype was seen a handful of times. The chain couples TRBV9 to TRBJ2-7; TRBD1 matches 8 bases. V trimming: 3 bases; J trimming: 1 base; junction bases outside the gene matches: 3. Per the germline V gene, CDR1 is SGDLS and CDR2 is YYNGEE. The CDR3 covers 14 residues. The CDR3: CASSGTGPSYEQYF. The CDR3 region has the DNA TGTGCCAGCAGCGGGACAGGGCCTTCCTACGAGCAGTACTTC.

Here the CDR3 reads CASSLAGGLKQYV. CDR3 DNA sequence: TGTGCCAGCAGTTTAGCAGGAGGGTTGAAGCAGTACGTC. This chain connects TRBV28 to TRBJ2-7; the D gene is possibly TRBD2 (6 bases). This CDR3 is 13 amino acids long. Germline CDR1 MDHEN, CDR2 SYDVKM. Trimming pared 2 bases from V and 8 bases from J, leaving 13 bases between.

This clonotype appeared a few times. The rearrangement joins TRBV5-1 to TRBJ2-3; TRBD2 is a possible D gene (5 bases). The CDR3 sequence is 14 residues long. Germline loops: CDR1 SGHRS, CDR2 YFSETQ. The V gene lost 2 bases and the J gene lost 6 bases, with 13 bases spanning the gap. The CDR3 here is CASSLVSEADTQYF. In DNA, the CDR3 is TGCGCCAGCAGCTTAGTGTCGGAGGCGGATACGCAGTATTTT.

The chain combines TRBV5-1 with TRBJ2-7; 7 bases agree with TRBD1. V trimming: 4 bases; J trimming: 3 bases; junction bases outside the gene matches: 16. Per the germline V gene, CDR1 is SGHRS and CDR2 is YFSETQ. The CDR3 is 17 amino acids. CDR3 amino acids: CASSLRQGPLGDYEQYV. CDR3 in DNA: TGCGCCAGCAGCCTCCGACAGGGTCCCTTAGGGGACTACGAGCAGTACGTC.

This chain connects TRBV11-2 to TRBJ2-7, with TRBD2 as a possible D gene (6 bases). Germline V gene sequence: CDR1 SGHAT, CDR2 FQNNGV. V was cut by 4 bases and J by 0 bases, with 10 bases left in between. This CDR3 contains 14 residues. CDR3 in DNA: TGTGCCAGCAGCTCCCGGGGGAGCTCCTACGAGCAGTACGTC. Its protein is CASSSRGSSYEQYV.